A single T cell receptor (beta chain) is shown here with its context. What it binds is not known. The CDR3 runs 14 residues. Germline-derived CDR1 and CDR2 are GTSNPN and SVGIG (reference sequence). Deletions cut 0 bases from V and 11 bases from J, with 17 bases between. The donors gave bone marrow, and they were healthy. The source of the sample is a study of cytomegalovirus exposure and HLA in healthy donors. General study findings and limits: Presence/absence results assume similar sequencing depth per donor, which may not hold. Several of the most significant clusters appeared linked to common viral pathogens, based on a later analysis. In a later analysis, CMV-associated beta chains were mostly HLA-associated, it appeared.

Primers: 60 Vbeta forward and 13 Jbeta reverse. Assay: immunoSEQ multiplex PCR; the TCRdb copy retains only in-frame clones and omits some. The sample lists 200,000 to 250,000 clones; approximately 80% were seen once. The source of this sequence is a boy younger than 10 in good health and CMV-seronegative. This chain uses TRBV30 with TRBJ1-5; no clear D. Sequencing was done on a sample of PBMCs. The CDR3 protein is CAWSVRAVRQAQHF. In nucleotides, the CDR3 is TGTGCCTGGAGTGTACGAGCAGTAAGGCAGGCCCAGCATTTT. Together with reference TRBV30 and TRBJ1-5, the CDR3 gives the full variable domain: SQTIHQWPATLVQPVGSPLSLECTVEGTSNPNLYWYRQAAGRGLQLLFYSVGIGQISSEVPQNLSASRPQDRQFILSSKKLLLSDSGFYLCAWSVRAVRQAQHFGDGTRLSIL.